This T cell receptor beta chain comes out of a study of cytomegalovirus exposure and HLA in healthy donors. PCR used 60 Vbeta primers and 13 Jbeta primers. The data were produced by immunoSEQ multiplex PCR, yet TCRdb's version contains in-frame clones alone and is incomplete. The sample includes around 88,000 clones, roughly 80% seen only once; the top ten take less than 9.5%. Germline-derived CDR1 and CDR2 are MNHEY and SVGAGI. V was pared by 5 bases and J by 0 bases, with 12 bases between. The CDR3 contains 15 residues. The chain links TRBV6-5 to TRBJ2-3, with D tentatively TRBD1 (5 bases). The sample consisted of PBMCs. This receptor was obtained from a man aged 45 to 65 in good health and CMV-seropositive. The CDR3 sequence is CASSPDSRSTDTQYF. The CDR3 region has the DNA TGTGCCAGCAGTCCCGACAGCAGGAGCACAGATACGCAGTATTTT.